This passage covers 29 T cell receptor beta chains from one sample sequenced in a study of T cell responses to AZD1222 COVID-19 vaccine. Sequenced by immunoSEQ multiplex PCR; TCRdb stores in-frame clones only, minus some. This sample has some 95,000 clones; approximately 91% occur once, and the top ten carry roughly 4%. Sequences were derived from peripheral blood, sampled on day 0 of AZD1222 vaccination. These receptors were collected from an adult in good health.

The CDR3 region is CATSDPLSATDTQYF. The DNA for the CDR3 is TGTGCCACCAGTGACCCCCTGTCGGCCACAGATACGCAGTATTTT. The chain carries TRBV24-1 and TRBJ2-3, with D unresolved. This CDR3 spans 15 amino acids. Trimming stripped 4 bases from V and 2 bases from J, with 12 bases between. Germline-derived CDR1 and CDR2 are KGHDR and SFDVKD.

V gene TRBV2 combines with J gene TRBJ2-5; perhaps TRBD1 as D (5 bases). This CDR3 comprises 14 residues. The V gene's germline CDR1 is SNHLY and CDR2 FYNNEI. Trimming left V 2 bases short and J 5 bases short, with 12 bases between. CDR3 amino acids: CASSEFQGGETQYF. The CDR3 DNA follows: TGTGCCAGCAGTGAATTCCAGGGCGGTGAGACCCAGTACTTC. Full variable domain (remainder filled in from reference TRBV2 and TRBJ2-5): EPEVTQTPSHQVTQMGQEVILRCVPISNHLYFYWYRQILGQKVEFLVSFYNNEISEKSEIFDDQFSVERPDGSNFTLKIRSTKLEDSAMYFCASSEFQGGETQYFGPGTRLLVL.

As DNA, the CDR3 is TGTGCCAGCTCACCTACTATGACGACAGGGGGCGCCGGGAACACTGAAGCTTTCTTT. Translation gives CASSPTMTTGGAGNTEAFF. The V gene is TRBV18, the J gene TRBJ1-1; 10 bases fit TRBD1. This CDR3 has 19 residues. Germline trimming cut 3 bases from V and 1 base from J; bases unmatched to any gene: 14. Germline V lookup: CDR1 KGHSH, CDR2 LQKENI.

The V call is TRBV11-2, the J call TRBJ1-1; possible D gene TRBD1, 6 bases. V dropped 5 bases and J dropped 2 bases, with 24 bases sitting between them. CDR3 length equals 18 residues. CDR1 SGHAT and CDR2 FQNNGV come from the germline V gene. CDR3 loop: CASSLLPGGAKGNTEAFF. The DNA of the CDR3 is TGTGCCAGCAGCCTACTACCGGGGGGGGCTAAGGGTAACACTGAAGCTTTCTTT.

The CDR3 DNA sequence: TGTGCCAGCAGCTCAGGATATGGACTAGCGGGGGCCACAGATACGCAGTATTTT. Translating gives CASSSGYGLAGATDTQYF. The V gene is TRBV5-6, the J gene TRBJ2-3; 13 nucleotides line up with TRBD2. There are 18 residues in the CDR3. From germline, CDR1 is SGHDT and CDR2 YYEEEE. J gave up 2 bases and V 3 bases, and 9 bases lay outside the gene matches.

The rearrangement links TRBV28 to TRBJ1-4; D gene unclear. Germline V lookup: CDR1 MDHEN, CDR2 SYDVKM. Trimming removed 5 bases from V and 7 bases from J, with 17 bases in between. The CDR3 spans 15 residues. This CDR3 is CASSTTGRKLEKLFF. CDR3 sequence (DNA): TGTGCCAGCAGTACCACCGGGAGAAAACTTGAAAAACTGTTTTTT.

V is TRBV5-6 and J is TRBJ1-6; D not certain. The germline CDR1 and CDR2 sequences are SGHDT and YYEEEE. Deletions cut 4 bases from V and 10 bases from J, with 15 bases between. This CDR3 has 14 residues. CDR3 loop: CASSLRETASPLHF. CDR3 DNA: TGTGCCAGCAGCCTGAGGGAGACTGCCTCACCCCTCCACTTT.

The chain couples TRBV5-8 to TRBJ1-5; the match to TRBD1 covers 9 bases. The germline CDR1 and CDR2 sequences are SGHTS and YDEGEE. V trimming: 4 bases; J trimming: 5 bases; junction bases outside the gene matches: 7. CDR3 length: 15 residues. The CDR3 sequence: CASSPRGQGYQPQHF. CDR3 DNA: TGTGCCAGCAGCCCCCGAGGACAGGGGTATCAGCCCCAGCATTTT.

Only one count was recorded for this clone. The gene calls are TRBV30 and TRBJ2-7; a weak D match, TRBD1 (6 bases). The V end was cut by 8 bases, the J end by 2 bases, with 10 bases between. The CDR3 length is 11 residues. Germline loops: CDR1 GTSNPN, CDR2 SVGIG (reference sequence). The CDR3 loop is CAGTRTYEQYF. The CDR3 nucleotides are TGTGCCGGGACAAGAACCTACGAGCAGTACTTC.

The chain couples TRBV6-1 to TRBJ1-5; D is perhaps TRBD1 (6 bases). Germline loops: CDR1 MNHNS, CDR2 SASEGT. This CDR3 is built from 18 residues. V was cut by 1 base and J by 3 bases, with 19 bases left in between. The CDR3 sequence is CASSEEREGRGVNQPQHF. CDR3 DNA sequence: TGTGCCAGCAGTGAAGAGAGGGAGGGCAGGGGAGTCAATCAGCCCCAGCATTTT.

The chain carries TRBV5-6 and TRBJ1-6, with D uncertain. V dropped 2 bases and J dropped 0 bases, with 18 bases sitting between them. CDR1 SGHDT and CDR2 YYEEEE come from the germline V gene. There are 19 residues in the CDR3. The CDR3 here is CASSLDKSGFTSYNSPLHF. The CDR3 nucleotides are TGTGCCAGCAGCTTAGACAAATCAGGTTTCACCTCCTATAATTCACCCCTCCACTTT.

V gene TRBV28 combines with J gene TRBJ1-4; D not resolved. Germline values: CDR1 MDHEN, CDR2 SYDVKM. This CDR3 contains 12 residues. Trimming stripped 2 bases from V and 8 bases from J, with 6 bases between. The CDR3 DNA reads as TGTGCCAGCAGTTTAATGATGGAAAAACTGTTTTTT. It encodes CASSLMMEKLFF.

The rearrangement uses TRBV7-2 and TRBJ1-1; a weak D match, TRBD1 (5 bases). The germline V gene encodes CDR1 SGHTA and CDR2 FQGNSA. V was shortened by 3 bases and J by 12 bases, with 17 bases between the two germline ends. The CDR3 spans 13 residues. The CDR3: CASSFDSTGRPFF. In DNA, the CDR3 is TGTGCCAGCAGCTTCGACAGTACTGGACGCCCTTTCTTT.

The V and J genes are TRBV18 and TRBJ2-2; 12 positions match TRBD1. The germline V gene has CDR1 KGHSH and CDR2 LQKENI. The V gene end was trimmed by 3 bases and the J gene end by 2 bases; junction bases not matched to a gene: 7. This CDR3 region has 18 residues. CDR3 residues: CASSPGQGARRNTGELFF. CDR3 DNA: TGTGCCAGCTCACCGGGACAGGGGGCCCGTCGCAACACCGGGGAGCTGTTTTTT.

This clone has just one count. The chain couples TRBV18 to TRBJ1-6; 8 nucleotides match TRBD1. The ends lost 5 bases at V and 7 bases at J; junction bases unmatched: 7. Germline assignment: CDR1 KGHSH and CDR2 LQKENI. CDR3 length: 15 amino acids. The CDR3 reads CASSGGDRGNSPLHF. The CDR3 coding sequence is TGTGCCAGCTCAGGGGGTGACAGGGGCAATTCACCCCTCCACTTT.

The chain uses TRBV6-5 and TRBJ1-2; a weak D match, TRBD1 (5 bases). This CDR3 comprises 15 residues. CDR1 is MNHEY, CDR2 SVGAGI, per germline. V was cut by 2 bases and J by 5 bases, with 15 bases left in between. The CDR3 reads CASSYTGGVEYGYTF. The CDR3 DNA reads as TGTGCCAGCAGTTACACGGGGGGTGTCGAGTATGGCTACACCTTC.

The chain links TRBV29-1 to TRBJ1-1; D gene ambiguous. The CDR3 runs to 13 residues. V gave up 4 bases and J gave up 5 bases, with 14 bases separating them. Germline values: CDR1 SQVTM, CDR2 ANQGSEA. CDR3 residues: CSVVWSQETEAFF. As DNA, the CDR3 is TGCAGCGTTGTTTGGTCCCAGGAAACTGAAGCTTTCTTT.

The gene calls are TRBV18 and TRBJ2-7; 10 nucleotides line up with TRBD1. The CDR3 covers 15 residues. J lost 3 bases, V lost 3 bases, and 5 bases had no gene match. CDR1 is KGHSH, CDR2 LQKENI, per germline. CDR3 protein: CASSPRDRGGYEQYF. The DNA of the CDR3 is TGTGCCAGCTCACCCCGGGACAGGGGTGGCTACGAGCAGTACTTC. The full variable domain, its missing parts supplied by reference TRBV18 and TRBJ2-7, is NAGVMQNPRHLVRRRGQEARLRCSPMKGHSHVYWYRQLPEEGLKFMVYLQKENIIDESGMPKERFSAEFPKEGPSILRIQQVVRGDSAAYFCASSPRDRGGYEQYFGPGTRLTVT.

The chain links TRBV7-2 to TRBJ1-6; a weak D match, TRBD1 (5 bases). The CDR3 has 15 residues. V shed 1 base and J shed 7 bases, with 11 bases lying between them. Per germline, CDR1 SGHTA and CDR2 FQGNSA. The CDR3 loop reads CASSLDDSLNSPLHF. CDR3 DNA sequence: TGTGCCAGCAGCTTAGACGACAGCCTAAATTCACCCCTCCACTTT.

For the CDR3, the DNA is TGTGCACTTGGACAGGGGGCTTATAATGAGCAGTTCTTC. Amino acids: CALGQGAYNEQFF. This chain connects TRBV2 to TRBJ2-1, with 11 bases fitting TRBD1. The CDR3 length is 13 residues. Looked up from germline, CDR1 is SNHLY and CDR2 is FYNNEI.

The chain employs TRBV6-1 and TRBJ1-5; no reliable D call. The CDR3 is 15 residues long. The germline V and J ends were trimmed by 1 base and 0 bases, with 7 bases remaining between them. The V gene's germline CDR1 is MNHNS and CDR2 SASEGT. CDR3 residues: CASSEGSYSNQPQHF. DNA for the CDR3: TGTGCCAGCAGTGAAGGCAGCTATAGCAATCAGCCCCAGCATTTT.

The chain employs TRBV7-8 and TRBJ1-2, with D unresolved. CDR3 length: 15 amino acids. V gave up 2 bases and J gave up 3 bases, with 13 bases separating them. Looked up from germline, CDR1 is SGHVS and CDR2 is FQNEAQ. CDR3 residues: CASSLQESPYYGYTF. The CDR3 coding sequence is TGTGCCAGCAGCTTACAGGAGTCCCCCTACTATGGCTACACCTTC. Supplemented by reference TRBV7-8 and TRBJ1-2, the full variable domain reads GAGVSQSPRYKVAKRGQDVALRCDPISGHVSLFWYQQALGQGPEFLTYFQNEAQLDKSGLPSDRFFAERPEGSVSTLKIQRTQQEDSAVYLCASSLQESPYYGYTFGSGTRLTVV.

In this sample, this clone turned up once. The chain combines TRBV15 with TRBJ2-1; no reliable D call. The CDR3 runs 12 residues. CDR1 is LNHNV and CDR2 is YYDKDF in the germline V gene (reference sequence). V dropped 1 base and J dropped 15 bases, with 13 bases sitting between them. CDR3 amino acids: CATSRAWSQRFF. In DNA, the CDR3 is TGTGCCACCAGCAGAGCTTGGAGCCAGCGGTTCTTC. Drawing the rest from reference TRBV15 and TRBJ2-1, the complete variable domain is DAMVIQNPRYQVTQFGKPVTLSCSQTLNHNVMYWYQQKSSQAPKLLFHYYDKDFNNEADTPDNFQSRRPNTSFCFLDIRSPGLGDTAMYLCATSRAWSQRFFGPGTRLTVL.

This chain uses TRBV5-1 with TRBJ2-3; D might be TRBD2 (6 bases). The CDR3 has 18 residues. V lost 4 bases and J 6 bases, leaving 27 bases between the germline ends. Per the germline V gene, CDR1 is SGHRS and CDR2 is YFSETQ. CDR3 region: CASSPTRQERVGVDTQYF. CDR3 sequence (DNA): TGCGCCAGCAGCCCGACCCGGCAGGAGCGGGTAGGAGTGGATACGCAGTATTTT. The whole variable domain, remainder taken from reference TRBV5-1 and TRBJ2-3, is KAGVTQTPRYLIKTRGQQVTLSCSPISGHRSVSWYQQTPGQGLQFLFEYFSETQRNKGNFPGRFSGRQFSNSRSEMNVSTLELGDSALYLCASSPTRQERVGVDTQYFGPGTRLTVL.

V and J are TRBV12-5 and TRBJ2-1; tentative D call: TRBD2 (5 bases). The CDR3 is 13 amino acids. Germline CDR1 is LGHNT and CDR2 is FRNRAP. V was pared by 7 bases and J by 7 bases, with 14 bases between. Here the CDR3 DNA reads TGTGCTAGTGTCGTAGCGCTAGTAAATGAGCAGTTCTTC. Its protein product is CASVVALVNEQFF. Based on the CDR3 plus reference TRBV12-5 and TRBJ2-1, the full variable domain is DARVTQTPRHKVTEMGQEVTMRCQPILGHNTVFWYRQTMMQGLELLAYFRNRAPLDDSGMPKDRFSAEMPDATLATLKIQPSEPRDSAVYFCASVVALVNEQFFGPGTRLTVL.

The chain has TRBV6-1 and TRBJ1-5; D is perhaps TRBD1 (5 bases). There are 15 residues in the CDR3. Per the germline V gene, CDR1 is MNHNS and CDR2 is SASEGT. The germline V and J ends were trimmed by 1 base and 3 bases, with 10 bases remaining between them. CDR3 residues: CASSEGAGPNQPQHF. Here the CDR3 DNA reads TGTGCCAGCAGTGAAGGGGCAGGGCCCAATCAGCCCCAGCATTTT.

The gene calls are TRBV28 and TRBJ1-5; TRBD1 might be the D (6 bases). This CDR3 is built from 15 residues. Germline loops: CDR1 MDHEN, CDR2 SYDVKM. Trimming shortened V by 5 bases and J by 7 bases, and 18 bases separated the two germline ends. CDR3 protein: CASSLRGEIGQPQHF. As DNA, the CDR3 is TGTGCCAGCAGTCTAAGGGGGGAAATTGGACAGCCCCAGCATTTT.

The V call is TRBV15, the J call TRBJ2-7; no clear D gene. Trimming stripped 0 bases from V and 5 bases from J, with 14 bases between. CDR1 and CDR2 from the germline V gene are LNHNV and YYDKDF (reference sequence). This CDR3 is built from 15 residues. The CDR3 DNA is TGTGCCACCAGCAGAGAGGGGTCTCCGTGGGACGAGCAGTACTTC. Its translation is CATSREGSPWDEQYF. The entire variable domain, with the rest obtained from reference TRBV15 and TRBJ2-7, is as follows: DAMVIQNPRYQVTQFGKPVTLSCSQTLNHNVMYWYQQKSSQAPKLLFHYYDKDFNNEADTPDNFQSRRPNTSFCFLDIRSPGLGDTAMYLCATSREGSPWDEQYFGPGTRLTVT.

The chain is built from TRBV9 and TRBJ2-3; the match to TRBD2 covers 7 bases. The germline V gene has CDR1 SGDLS and CDR2 YYNGEE. The CDR3 is 16 residues long. With V trimmed by 3 bases and J by 0 bases, 7 bases remained unmatched. The CDR3 protein is CASSEGGGRSTDTQYF. The DNA for the CDR3 is TGTGCCAGCAGCGAGGGCGGGGGACGGAGCACAGATACGCAGTATTTT.